These 2 T cell receptor beta chains share one sample of origin, sequenced in a study of blood T cell repertoires in COVID-19. TCRdb's table, derived via immunoSEQ multiplex PCR, lists solely in-frame clones and lacks some. Among 100,000 to 150,000 clones, roughly four fifths were seen once, and the ten largest hold 3.5% to 4%. What was sequenced was peripheral blood. Source of these receptors: a woman aged 45-60 years with acute or convalescent COVID-19.

V usage is TRBV29-1 and J usage is TRBJ2-7; 8 bases line up with TRBD1. Per germline, CDR1 SQVTM and CDR2 ANQGSEA. This CDR3 has 12 amino acids. V trimming: 7 bases; J trimming: 2 bases; junction bases outside the gene matches: 4. The CDR3 sequence is CSGGDRPYEQYF. DNA for the CDR3: TGCAGCGGCGGGGACAGGCCCTACGAGCAGTACTTC.

The rearrangement links TRBV5-4 to TRBJ2-2; 7 bases are shared with TRBD2. CDR3 length: 18 amino acids. The ends lost 4 bases at V and 1 base at J; junction bases unmatched: 13. Per germline, CDR1 SGHNT and CDR2 YYREEE (reference sequence). This CDR3 is CASSDAPAGAGNTGELFF. DNA of the CDR3: TGTGCCAGCAGCGACGCCCCCGCGGGAGCTGGGAACACCGGGGAGCTGTTTTTT.